This TCR beta chain was sequenced in a study of post-analysis software for immune sequencing data. Study context: The courses of disease that were included comprised relapsing-remitting, secondary progressive and progressive-relapsing multiple sclerosis. Study-level results: Multiple sclerosis patients showed significantly lower normalized Chao1 diversity than controls did. Roughly 5 TRBV segments, TRBV5-6, TRBV5-1 and TRBV20-1 among them, were found more frequent in patients than controls.

Unique molecular identifiers were present in the TCR beta cDNA libraries. T cells, roughly 1 to 10 million of them, yielded approximately 530,000 cDNA molecules. TCRdb processed the PCR reads anew with MiXCR; each CDR3 protein has one entry. The table records about 540,000 distinct CDR3 sequences, 30% to 40% of them present only once. Germline loops: CDR1 MNHNY, CDR2 SVGAGI (reference sequence). This CDR3 spans 12 amino acids. Deletions cut 4 bases from V and 3 bases from J, with 5 bases between. This clonotype appeared a few times. Its antigen is unidentified. The source of this sequence is a girl aged 2 to 17 with multiple sclerosis. Sequencing was done on a sample of blood. The genes are TRBV6-6 and TRBJ2-3; D gene unclear. CDR3 loop: CASSSQTDTQYF. Here the CDR3 DNA reads TGTGCCAGCAGTTCTCAAACAGATACGCAGTATTTT.